This T cell receptor (beta chain) was profiled in a study of cytomegalovirus exposure and HLA in healthy donors. General study findings and limits: Among TCR beta chains of equal frequency, HLA-associated ones were more clonally expanded in a later analysis. Most TCRs appeared rarely, but some public TCRs recurred in many donors.

In the PCR, 60 Vbeta and 13 Jbeta primers were used. Profiling relied on immunoSEQ multiplex PCR, and the TCRdb table lists in-frame clones only, not all of them. The data show about 82,000 clones, about 80% seen once. Remarks on this clone: Its antigen remains unidentified.

The CDR3 contains 18 residues. J was trimmed by 4 bases and V by 3 bases; bases with no gene match: 14. Looked up from germline, CDR1 is MDHEN and CDR2 is SYDVKM. This clonotype was sampled from a man aged 50 or older in good health and CMV-seronegative. Specimen: PBMCs. The rearrangement links TRBV28 to TRBJ2-3, with 9 bases lining up with TRBD2. The CDR3 here is CASSFTHLSGGKADTQYF. The CDR3 region has the DNA TGTGCCAGCAGTTTTACCCACCTTAGCGGGGGAAAGGCAGATACGCAGTATTTT. The entire variable domain, with the rest obtained from reference TRBV28 and TRBJ2-3, is as follows: DVKVTQSSRYLVKRTGEKVFLECVQDMDHENMFWYRQDPGLGLRLIYFSYDVKMKEKGDIPEGYSVSREKKERFSLILESASTNQTSMYLCASSFTHLSGGKADTQYFGPGTRLTVL.